These 19 T cell receptor beta chains share one sample of origin, sequenced in a study of cytomegalovirus exposure and HLA in healthy donors. The PCR made use of 60 Vbeta and 13 Jbeta primers. Profiled with immunoSEQ multiplex PCR; TCRdb holds only in-frame clones, not every one. The sample yields about 98,000 clones, roughly 70% seen once. The material sequenced was PBMCs. The receptors come from a man aged 45-65 years in good health and CMV-seronegative.

The gene calls are TRBV19 and TRBJ2-3; 8 positions match TRBD2. Germline lookup yields CDR1 LNHDA and CDR2 SQIVND (reference sequence). The CDR3 runs to 17 residues. Trimming took 6 bases from V and 2 from J; bases not matched to a gene: 13. In nucleotides, the CDR3 is TGTGCCAGTAGCAATCAAGGACTAGCAAGAACCACAGATACGCAGTATTTT. Encoded protein: CASSNQGLARTTDTQYF.

The chain couples TRBV28 to TRBJ1-1; 7 nucleotides line up with TRBD1. CDR1 is MDHEN, CDR2 SYDVKM, per germline. The CDR3 is 15 residues long. Trimming cost V 5 bases and J 4 bases; bases outside gene matches: 10. The CDR3 spells CASSTPTGSVTEAFF. CDR3 sequence (DNA): TGTGCCAGCAGTACACCGACAGGGTCGGTCACTGAAGCTTTCTTT.

This clone appeared a few times. The chain is built from TRBV5-8 and TRBJ2-7; 9 nucleotides agree with TRBD1. This CDR3 region has 14 residues. Germline V gene lookup returns CDR1 SGHTS and CDR2 YDEGEE. V was pared by 4 bases and J by 6 bases, with 8 bases of the junction left unmatched. The CDR3 region is CASSLGQGLGEQYF. The DNA for the CDR3 is TGTGCCAGCAGCCTAGGACAGGGGCTTGGCGAGCAGTACTTC.

With respect to this clone: One end of the junction is discordant with germline, which a read error may explain. The chain links TRBV7-7 to TRBJ2-7; 7 positions agree with TRBD2. Germline V gene lookup returns CDR1 SSHAT and CDR2 FNYEAQ (reference sequence). The CDR3 spans 14 residues. Written as DNA, the CDR3 is TGTGCTAGCAGCTTGGGGAGGGATGGCTACGAGCAGTACTTC. Translating gives CASSLGRDGYEQYF.

A few counts support this clone. The J gene is TRBJ2-1, the V gene TRBV10-1; D may be TRBD2 (5 bases). V lost 0 bases and J lost 7, with 10 bases in between. The CDR3 has 14 amino acids. Germline V gene data show CDR1 as WNHNN and CDR2 as SYGVQD (reference sequence). CDR3 nucleotides: TGCGCCAGCAGTGAGTCACCTAGCCGGAATGAGCAGTTCTTC. It yields the protein CASSESPSRNEQFF.

The chain uses TRBV4-2 and TRBJ2-1; 7 bases map to TRBD1. The CDR3 extends over 13 amino acids. The V segment lost 1 base and the J segment 9 bases; nucleotides outside the gene matches: 3. The germline V gene has CDR1 LGHNA and CDR2 YNFKEQ. In nucleotides, the CDR3 is TGTGCCAGCAGCCAAGGGCAGGGGGTTGAGCAGTTCTTC. Translation: CASSQGQGVEQFF.

CDR3 sequence (DNA): TGTGCCAGCAGGTCCAACCAAGAGACCCAGTACTTC. Its translation: CASRSNQETQYF. The chain uses TRBV6-6 and TRBJ2-5; D gene unclear. Germline loops: CDR1 MNHNY, CDR2 SVGAGI (reference sequence). Trimming pared 6 bases from V and 0 bases from J, leaving 5 bases between. The CDR3 is 12 residues long.

This clone turned up a few times. The V call is TRBV30, the J call TRBJ1-4, with TRBD1 matching over 8 bases. Germline V lookup: CDR1 GTSNPN, CDR2 SVGIG (reference sequence). The CDR3 has 13 residues. V shed 1 base, J shed 8 bases, and the junction held 3 bases outside the gene matches. The CDR3 here is CAWSARTGEKLFF. The CDR3 nucleotides read TGTGCCTGGAGTGCCCGGACAGGGGAAAAACTGTTTTTT.

This clone came up a few times. The chain uses TRBV5-4 and TRBJ2-1, with TRBD2 matching 9 bases. The CDR3 spans 15 residues. Germline lookup yields CDR1 SGHNT and CDR2 YYREEE (reference sequence). V was clipped by 4 bases and J by 8 bases; unmatched bases: 10. The CDR3 region has the DNA TGTGCCAGCAGCGCCGTGGGCGGGAGGGCCGATGAGCAGTTCTTC. This codes for CASSAVGGRADEQFF.

This clone is a singleton in its sample. The chain couples TRBV18 to TRBJ2-5, with D uncertain. The V end lost 1 base, the J end lost 1 base, and 10 bases lay between the germline ends. Germline V gene sequence: CDR1 KGHSH, CDR2 LQKENI. The CDR3 has 15 residues. The CDR3 here is CASSPRVATQETQYF. CDR3 sequence (DNA): TGTGCCAGCTCACCACGCGTAGCCACCCAAGAGACCCAGTACTTC.

The chain combines TRBV5-6 with TRBJ2-5; maybe TRBD2 (5 bases). CDR3 length equals 12 residues. CDR1 and CDR2 (germline): SGHDT, YYEEEE. Trimming pared 4 bases from V and 11 bases from J, leaving 15 bases between. The chain's CDR3 is CASSTLIGEQYF. As DNA, the CDR3 is TGTGCCAGCAGCACCCTCATCGGGGAGCAGTACTTC.

In this sample, this clone turned up a few times. The CDR3 bases are TGTGCCAGCAGCTTGGGGACAGCAAGCTCCTACGAGCAGTACTTC. Encoded protein: CASSLGTASSYEQYF. The chain recombines TRBV7-9 with TRBJ2-7; TRBD1 matches at 7 bases. V trimming: 3 bases; J trimming: 0 bases; junction bases outside the gene matches: 5. CDR1 and CDR2 (germline): SEHNR, FQNEAQ (reference sequence). The CDR3 runs 15 residues.

This clone was found a few times. The genes are TRBV4-1 and TRBJ1-1; 9 nucleotides line up with TRBD1. CDR3 size: 19 residues. J gave up 5 bases and V 0 bases, and 16 bases lay outside the gene matches. From germline, CDR1 is MGHRA and CDR2 YSYEKL. CDR3 nucleotides: TGCGCCAGCAGCCAAGATTTTAGATTGTGGGGACAGGGAAGAACTGAAGCTTTCTTT. Its translation: CASSQDFRLWGQGRTEAFF.

This chain joins TRBV15 and TRBJ2-6, with 7 bases lining up with TRBD2. With 1 base clipped from V and 10 bases from J, the junction kept 4 bases outside the gene matches. The V gene's germline CDR1 is LNHNV and CDR2 YYDKDF (reference sequence). The CDR3 consists of 14 residues. The CDR3 region is CATSRGGGRNVLTF. CDR3 nucleotides: TGTGCCACCAGCAGAGGCGGGGGAAGGAACGTCCTGACTTTC.

This clone has a handful of counts. The rearrangement joins TRBV5-8 to TRBJ1-4; D remains unclear. Germline V lookup: CDR1 SGHTS, CDR2 YDEGEE. V was pared by 0 bases and J by 5 bases, with 11 bases between. The CDR3 is 15 residues long. The CDR3 DNA is TGTGCCAGCAGCTTGGACAGCCGGAAGAATGAAAAACTGTTTTTT. Encoded protein: CASSLDSRKNEKLFF.

This chain connects TRBV10-1 to TRBJ2-3, with TRBD2 matching over 10 bases. The CDR3 covers 15 residues. The germline CDR1 and CDR2 sequences are WNHNN and SYGVQD (reference sequence). J was trimmed by 4 bases and V by 4 bases; bases with no gene match: 5. CDR3 region: CASSVGSGGSDTQYF. The CDR3 bases are TGCGCCAGCAGTGTAGGTAGCGGGGGGTCAGATACGCAGTATTTT.

The rearrangement uses TRBV6-6 and TRBJ1-4; 9 nucleotides agree with TRBD1. CDR3 length: 15 amino acids. Germline V gene sequence: CDR1 MNHNY, CDR2 SVGAGI (reference sequence). The V and J ends lost 5 bases and 7 bases, in that order; junction bases with no gene match: 8. The CDR3 DNA follows: TGTGCCAGCAGTGGGACAGGGCGAGTTTTTGAAAAACTGTTTTTT. It is translated as CASSGTGRVFEKLFF.

The chain is built from TRBV4-1 and TRBJ2-7; D not certain. CDR1 and CDR2 (germline): MGHRA, YSYEKL. This CDR3 is built from 12 residues. V was trimmed by 4 bases and J by 0 bases, leaving 4 bases between them. CDR3 DNA: TGCGCCAGCAGCCCTAACTCCTACGAGCAGTACTTC. Protein sequence: CASSPNSYEQYF.

This chain links TRBV5-4 with TRBJ2-3; 12 bases align to TRBD2. This CDR3 is 18 amino acids long. V was clipped by 4 bases and J by 4 bases; unmatched bases: 13. Per germline, CDR1 SGHNT and CDR2 YYREEE (reference sequence). This CDR3 is CASSLASTSGRAADTQYF. The CDR3 region has the DNA TGTGCCAGCAGCCTTGCGTCGACTAGCGGGAGAGCTGCAGATACGCAGTATTTT.